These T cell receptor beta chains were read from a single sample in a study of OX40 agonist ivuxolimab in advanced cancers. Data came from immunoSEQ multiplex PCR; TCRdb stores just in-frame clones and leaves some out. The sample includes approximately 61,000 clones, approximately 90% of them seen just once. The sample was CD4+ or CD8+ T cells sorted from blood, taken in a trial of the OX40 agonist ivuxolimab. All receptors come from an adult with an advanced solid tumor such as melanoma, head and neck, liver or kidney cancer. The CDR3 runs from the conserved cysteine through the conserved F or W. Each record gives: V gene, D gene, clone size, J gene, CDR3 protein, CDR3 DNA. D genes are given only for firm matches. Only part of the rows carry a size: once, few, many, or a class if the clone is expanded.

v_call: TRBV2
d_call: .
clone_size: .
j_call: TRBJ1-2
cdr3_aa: CASIMGNGYTF
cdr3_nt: TGTGCCAGCATAATGGGGAATGGCTACACCTTC

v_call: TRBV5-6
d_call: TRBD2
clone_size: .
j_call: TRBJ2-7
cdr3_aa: CASSWGKRGNYEQYF
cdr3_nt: TGTGCCAGCAGCTGGGGCAAGCGGGGCAACTACGAGCAGTACTTC

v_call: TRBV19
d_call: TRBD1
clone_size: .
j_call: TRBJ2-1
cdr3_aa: CASSRQGGPYNEQFF
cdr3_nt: TGTGCCAGTAGTCGACAGGGGGGTCCCTACAATGAGCAGTTCTTC

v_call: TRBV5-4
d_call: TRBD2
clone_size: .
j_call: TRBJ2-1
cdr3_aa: CASSFRLAGGKIEQFF
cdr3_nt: TGTGCCAGCAGCTTCCGGCTAGCGGGGGGAAAAATTGAGCAGTTCTTC

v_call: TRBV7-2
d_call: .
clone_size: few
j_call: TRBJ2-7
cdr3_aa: CASRGDSYEQYF
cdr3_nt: TGTGCCAGCAGAGGGGATTCCTACGAGCAGTACTTC

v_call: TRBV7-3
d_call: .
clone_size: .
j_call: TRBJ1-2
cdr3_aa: CASSLQGSHGYTF
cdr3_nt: TGTGCCAGCAGCCTTCAGGGCAGTCATGGCTACACCTTC

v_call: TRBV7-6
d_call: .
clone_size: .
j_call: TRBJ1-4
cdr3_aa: CASSLDPAVNEKLFF
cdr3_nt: TGTGCCAGCAGCTTAGACCCCGCAGTTAATGAAAAACTGTTTTTT

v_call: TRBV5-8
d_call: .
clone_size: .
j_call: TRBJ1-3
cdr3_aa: CASTLGTISGNTIYF
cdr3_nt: TGTGCCAGCACCCTGGGTACTATCTCTGGAAACACCATATATTTT

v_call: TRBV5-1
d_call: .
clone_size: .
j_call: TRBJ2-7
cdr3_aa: CASSLEAGPTYEQYF
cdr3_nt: TGCGCCAGCAGCTTGGAGGCCGGGCCGACCTACGAGCAGTACTTC

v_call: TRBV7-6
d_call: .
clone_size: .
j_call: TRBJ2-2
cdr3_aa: CASSLAGELFF
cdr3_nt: TGTGCCAGCAGCTTAGCCGGGGAGCTGTTTTTT

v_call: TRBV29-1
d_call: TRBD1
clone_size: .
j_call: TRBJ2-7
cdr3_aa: CSATDRGASYEQYF
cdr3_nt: TGCAGCGCCACCGACAGGGGGGCCTCCTACGAGCAGTACTTC

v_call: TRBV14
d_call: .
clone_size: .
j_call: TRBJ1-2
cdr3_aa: CASSQETPVKDGYTF
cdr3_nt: TGTGCCAGCAGCCAAGAGACCCCGGTGAAAGATGGCTACACCTTC

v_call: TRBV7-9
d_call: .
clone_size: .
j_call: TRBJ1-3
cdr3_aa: CASSLRQNPAGNTIYF
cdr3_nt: TGTGCCAGCAGCTTAAGACAGAACCCGGCGGGAAACACCATATATTTT

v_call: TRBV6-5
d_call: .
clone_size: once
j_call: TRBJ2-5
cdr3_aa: CASSYSNRRETQYF
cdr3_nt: TGTGCCAGCAGTTACTCGAATCGTCGGGAGACCCAGTACTTC

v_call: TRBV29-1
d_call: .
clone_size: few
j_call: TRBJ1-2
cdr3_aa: CSVEQLGPGYTF
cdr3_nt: TGCAGCGTTGAACAGCTCGGCCCAGGCTACACCTTC

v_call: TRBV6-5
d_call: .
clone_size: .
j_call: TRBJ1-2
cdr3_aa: CASRRLSYGYTF
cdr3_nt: TGTGCCAGCAGGAGGTTAAGCTATGGCTACACCTTC

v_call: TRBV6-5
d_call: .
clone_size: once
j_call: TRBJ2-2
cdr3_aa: CASSSHSTGELFF
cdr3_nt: TGTGCCAGCAGTTCCCACTCCACCGGGGAGCTGTTTTTT

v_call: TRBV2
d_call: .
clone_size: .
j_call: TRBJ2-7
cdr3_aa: CASTETYEQYF
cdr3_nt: TGTGCCAGCACCGAGACCTACGAGCAGTACTTC

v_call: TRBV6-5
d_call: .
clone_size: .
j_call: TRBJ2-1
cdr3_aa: CASSYPGHNNEQFF
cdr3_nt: TGTGCCAGCAGTTACCCGGGACACAACAATGAGCAGTTCTTC

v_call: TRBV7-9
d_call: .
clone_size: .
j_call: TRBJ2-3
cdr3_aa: CASSPGLSSTDTQYF
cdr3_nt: TGTGCCAGCAGCCCCGGACTGTCTAGCACAGATACGCAGTATTTT

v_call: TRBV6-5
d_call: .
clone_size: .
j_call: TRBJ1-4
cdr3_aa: CASSYGGKLFF
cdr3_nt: TGTGCCAGCAGTTACGGTGGGAAACTGTTTTTT

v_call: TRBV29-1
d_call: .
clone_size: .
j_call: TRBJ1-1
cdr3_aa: CSVPRGANTEAFF
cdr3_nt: TGCAGCGTCCCACGGGGGGCGAACACTGAAGCTTTCTTT

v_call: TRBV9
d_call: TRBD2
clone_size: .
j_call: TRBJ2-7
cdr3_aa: CASSAGGSSYEQYF
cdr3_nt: TGTGCCAGCAGCGCCGGGGGGAGCTCCTACGAGCAGTACTTC

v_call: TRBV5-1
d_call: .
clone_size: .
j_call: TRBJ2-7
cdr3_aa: CASSFLPGGYESYEQYF
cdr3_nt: TGCGCCAGCAGCTTCCTTCCTGGTGGTTACGAGAGCTACGAGCAGTACTTC

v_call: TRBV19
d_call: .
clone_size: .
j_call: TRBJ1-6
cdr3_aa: CASSIGRSSYNSPLHF
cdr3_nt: TGTGCCAGTAGTATTGGACGAAGCTCCTATAATTCACCCCTCCACTTT

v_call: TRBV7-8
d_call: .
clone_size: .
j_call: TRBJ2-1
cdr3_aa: CASSGGDRYNEQFF
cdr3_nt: TGTGCCAGCAGCGGGGGTGATCGCTACAATGAGCAGTTCTTC

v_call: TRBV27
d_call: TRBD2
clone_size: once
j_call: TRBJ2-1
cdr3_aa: CASSRLAGGVSSYNEQFF
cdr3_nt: TGTGCCAGCAGCCGACTAGCGGGGGGCGTTAGCTCCTACAATGAGCAGTTCTTC

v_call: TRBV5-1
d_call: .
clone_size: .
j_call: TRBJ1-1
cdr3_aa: CASSYRQGENTEAFF
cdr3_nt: TGCGCCAGCAGCTATAGGCAGGGCGAGAACACTGAAGCTTTCTTT